The 8 T cell receptor beta chains below were found in one sample sequenced in a study of T-cell reconstitution after alpha-beta-depleted transplantation in children. Library preparation (for TCRbeta) was performed with unique molecular identifiers. TCRdb re-called the PCR reads through MiXCR, storing one row per CDR3 protein. This sample has around 500,000 distinct CDR3 sequences, with approximately 12% found just once. Sequencing was performed on PBMCs from the stem cell graft donor, taken from the stem cell graft. These receptors were taken from a human donor who donated a stem cell graft to a child with combined immunodeficiency.

Many counts were recorded for this clonotype. The chain joins TRBV20-1 to TRBJ2-3; D uncertain. The length of the CDR3 is 14 residues. Trimming pared 2 bases from V and 3 bases from J, leaving 12 bases between. Germline lookup yields CDR1 DFQATT and CDR2 SNEGSKA (reference sequence). The CDR3 coding sequence is TGCAGTGCTAGATCGCCAATCGCGACAGATACGCAGTATTTT. Encoded protein: CSARSPIATDTQYF.

This clonotype was seen only a few times. This rearrangement joins TRBV3-1 to TRBJ2-2; D is possibly TRBD1 (6 bases). Trimming stripped 4 bases from V and 7 bases from J, with 10 bases between. Germline V gene data show CDR1 as LGHDT and CDR2 as YNNKEL (reference sequence). The CDR3 has 13 amino acids. The CDR3: CASSPTGFGELFF. In nucleotides, the CDR3 is TGTGCCAGCAGCCCCACAGGGTTCGGGGAGCTGTTTTTT.

J is TRBJ1-1 and V is TRBV6-2 or TRBV6-3, with D possibly TRBD1 on 5 matching bases. The V gene's germline CDR1 is MNHEY and CDR2 SVGEGT. Trimming took off 0 bases at V and 8 bases at J, with 10 bases between the two ends. The CDR3 is 13 amino acids. This CDR3 reads CASSYSERGEAFF. For the CDR3, the DNA is TGTGCCAGCAGTTACTCGGAAAGGGGAGAAGCTTTCTTT.

This clonotype was seen a few times. This rearrangement joins TRBV7-9 to TRBJ2-3, with 7 bases aligning to TRBD1. Germline values: CDR1 SEHNR, CDR2 FQNEAQ (reference sequence). The CDR3 is made up of 13 amino acids. The J segment lost 4 bases and the V segment lost 6 bases, leaving 4 bases of the junction unmatched. The CDR3 sequence: CASSTGVADTQYF. The CDR3 DNA reads TGTGCCAGCAGTACAGGGGTCGCAGATACGCAGTATTTT.

This clonotype was seen a handful of times. V and J are TRBV5-6 and TRBJ2-3; tentatively, D is TRBD2 (5 bases). This CDR3 region has 15 residues. V was clipped by 4 bases and J by 5 bases, with 17 bases between them. Germline assignment: CDR1 SGHDT and CDR2 YYEEEE. CDR3 sequence reads: CASSPSATGIDTQYF. The CDR3 DNA reads TGTGCCAGCAGCCCGTCAGCAACCGGGATAGATACGCAGTATTTT.

The chain uses TRBV30 and TRBJ2-7; TRBD1 matches at 8 bases. Trimming at V came to 2 bases and at J to 3 bases, leaving 3 bases not matched to a gene. The germline gives CDR1 GTSNPN, CDR2 SVGIG (reference sequence). This CDR3 comprises 13 residues. The CDR3 sequence: CAWSKTGDYEQYF. The CDR3, as DNA: TGTGCCTGGAGTAAGACAGGGGACTACGAGCAGTACTTC.

This clonotype was observed a handful of times. Here the CDR3 reads CASSVSGILGGYTF. In DNA form, the CDR3 reads TGTGCCAGCAGTGTGTCAGGAATTCTCGGTGGCTACACCTTC. The chain combines TRBV6-1 with TRBJ1-2; no clear D gene. CDR1 and CDR2 from the germline V gene are MNHNS and SASEGT. CDR3 length: 14 residues. Trimming removed 4 bases from V and 7 bases from J, with 16 bases in between.

There are a few counts of this clonotype. The rearrangement uses TRBV29-1 and TRBJ1-1; D is perhaps TRBD1 (6 bases). This CDR3 is built from 13 residues. Germline V gene sequence: CDR1 SQVTM, CDR2 ANQGSEA. Trimming cost V 6 bases and J 1 base, with 12 bases left between them. The CDR3 coding sequence is TGCAGCGTCCTTGTAGGGGGGAACACTGAAGCTTTCTTT. Protein product: CSVLVGGNTEAFF.